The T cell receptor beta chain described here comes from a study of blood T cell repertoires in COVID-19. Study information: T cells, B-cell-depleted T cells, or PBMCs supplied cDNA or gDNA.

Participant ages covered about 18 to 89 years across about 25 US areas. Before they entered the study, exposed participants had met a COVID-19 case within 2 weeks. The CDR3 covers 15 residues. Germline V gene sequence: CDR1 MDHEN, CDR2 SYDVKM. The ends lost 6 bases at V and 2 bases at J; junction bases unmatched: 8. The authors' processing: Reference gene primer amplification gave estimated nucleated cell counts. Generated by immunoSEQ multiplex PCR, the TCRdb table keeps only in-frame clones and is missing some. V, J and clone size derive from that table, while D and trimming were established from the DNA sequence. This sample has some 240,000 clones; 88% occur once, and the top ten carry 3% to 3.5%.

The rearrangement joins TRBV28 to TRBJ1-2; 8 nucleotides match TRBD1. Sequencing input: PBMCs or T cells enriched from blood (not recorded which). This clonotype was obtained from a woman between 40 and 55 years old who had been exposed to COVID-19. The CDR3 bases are TGTGCCAGCAGACCGCCGGGACAGGTGAACTATGGCTACACCTTC. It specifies CASRPPGQVNYGYTF.